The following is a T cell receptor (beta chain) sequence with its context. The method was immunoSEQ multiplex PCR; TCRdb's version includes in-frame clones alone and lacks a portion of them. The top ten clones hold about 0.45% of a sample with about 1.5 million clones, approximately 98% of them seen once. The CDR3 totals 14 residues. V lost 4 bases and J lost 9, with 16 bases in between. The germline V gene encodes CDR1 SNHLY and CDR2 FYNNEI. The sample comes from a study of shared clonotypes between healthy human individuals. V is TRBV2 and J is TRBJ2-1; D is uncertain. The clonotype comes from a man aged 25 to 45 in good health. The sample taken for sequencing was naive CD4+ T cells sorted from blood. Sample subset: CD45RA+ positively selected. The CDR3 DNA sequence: TGTGCCAGCAGTGGGTCCCAGCGTCTTATTGAGCAGTTCTTC. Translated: CASSGSQRLIEQFF.